Below, one T cell receptor (beta chain) is given with its context. Method: immunoSEQ multiplex PCR; TCRdb's copy keeps in-frame clones and lacks some. This sample has about 57,000 clones; around 92% occur once, and the top ten carry roughly 0.71%. These data belong to a study of T cell changes during pregnancy in multiple sclerosis. With V trimmed by 5 bases and J by 4 bases, 3 bases remained unmatched. CDR1 and CDR2 from the germline V gene are SNHLY and FYNNEI. There are 14 residues in the CDR3. The sequencing here drew on CD4+ T cells from peripheral blood mononuclear cells, taken in the third trimester of pregnancy. The chain is built from TRBV2 and TRBJ1-3; 9 positions match TRBD1. The receptor was isolated from a female donor with multiple sclerosis, enrolled in a pregnancy study. The CDR3 DNA reads TGTGCCAGCAGTCCCGGGACAGGGGGAAACACCATATATTTT. It encodes CASSPGTGGNTIYF.